The clone carrying this TCR beta chain has more than one count but fewer than ten. Its specificity is unknown. Sequencing input was equivalent genomic DNA from CVID and controls. This table comes from immunoSEQ multiplex PCR, and its TCRdb copy is limited to in-frame clones, with some not included. The table lists 55,000 or so clones, with no singletons. This sample is drawn from a study of T cell clonality in common variable immunodeficiency. General study findings and limits: What drives increased CVID clonality needs T cell subpopulation sequencing.

Input material: peripheral blood mononuclear cells. The source is a person aged 18 to 75 in good health.

The DNA read from the CDR3 is TGTGCCAGTAGTTTCATAGCGGGGGGGACAAATGAG. Its protein is CASSFIAGGTNE. The entire CDR3 is CASSFIAGGTNEQFF. The J gene is TRBJ2-1, the V gene TRBV19, with TRBD2 identical over 11 bases. The read ends 3 residues shy of where the CDR3 ends; the end is completed using the germline J gene. The CDR3 totals 15 residues. After removal of 5 bases from V and 7 bases from J, the junction contained 7 bases not matched to a gene. The germline V gene encodes CDR1 LNHDA and CDR2 SQIVND (reference sequence).